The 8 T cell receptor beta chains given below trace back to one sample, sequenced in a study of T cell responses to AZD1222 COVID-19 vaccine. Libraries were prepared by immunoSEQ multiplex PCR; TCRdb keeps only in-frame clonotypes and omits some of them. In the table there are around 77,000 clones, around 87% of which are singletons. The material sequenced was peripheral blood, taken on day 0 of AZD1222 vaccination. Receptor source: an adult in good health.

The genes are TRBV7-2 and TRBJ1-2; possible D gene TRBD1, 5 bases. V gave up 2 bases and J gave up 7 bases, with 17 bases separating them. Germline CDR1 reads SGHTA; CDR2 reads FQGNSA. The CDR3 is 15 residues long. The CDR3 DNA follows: TGTGCCAGCAGCTTAAAAGCAGGGCCAACGGGTGGCTACACCTTC. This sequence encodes CASSLKAGPTGGYTF.

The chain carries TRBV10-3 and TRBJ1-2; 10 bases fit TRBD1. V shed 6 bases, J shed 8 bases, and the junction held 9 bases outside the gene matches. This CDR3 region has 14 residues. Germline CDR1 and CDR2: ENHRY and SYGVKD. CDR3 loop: CAIRGTGEFGGYTF. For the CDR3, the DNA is TGTGCCATCAGGGGGACAGGGGAGTTTGGAGGCTACACCTTC.

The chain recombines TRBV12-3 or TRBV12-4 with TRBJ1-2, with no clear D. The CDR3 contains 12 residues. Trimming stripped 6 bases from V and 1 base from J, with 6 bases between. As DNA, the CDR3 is TGTGCCAGCAGCTATAATAACTATGGCTACACCTTC. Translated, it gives CASSYNNYGYTF.

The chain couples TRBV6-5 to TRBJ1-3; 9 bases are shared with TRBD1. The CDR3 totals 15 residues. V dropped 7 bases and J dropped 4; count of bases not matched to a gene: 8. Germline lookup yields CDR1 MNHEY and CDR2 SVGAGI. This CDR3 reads CASNTQGARGNTIYF. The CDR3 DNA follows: TGTGCCAGCAACACACAGGGGGCGCGGGGAAACACCATATATTTT.

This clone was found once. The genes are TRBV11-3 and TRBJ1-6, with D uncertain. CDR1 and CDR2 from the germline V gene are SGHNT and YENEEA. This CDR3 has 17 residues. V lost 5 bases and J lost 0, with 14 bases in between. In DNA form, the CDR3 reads TGTGCCAGCAGCCGACCGGGTGAGGGCTCCTATAATTCACCCCTCCACTTT. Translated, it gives CASSRPGEGSYNSPLHF.

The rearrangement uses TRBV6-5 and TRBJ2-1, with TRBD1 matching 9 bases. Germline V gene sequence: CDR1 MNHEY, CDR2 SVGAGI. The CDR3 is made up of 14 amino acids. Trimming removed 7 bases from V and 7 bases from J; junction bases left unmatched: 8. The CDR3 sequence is CASTYGQGINEQFF. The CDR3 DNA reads TGTGCCAGCACATACGGACAGGGGATTAATGAGCAGTTCTTC.

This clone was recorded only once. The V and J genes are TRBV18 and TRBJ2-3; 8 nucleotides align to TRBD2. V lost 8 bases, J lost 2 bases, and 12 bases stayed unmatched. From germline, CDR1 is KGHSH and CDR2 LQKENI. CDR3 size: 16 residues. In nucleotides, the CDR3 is TGTGCCAGCACCCCTCGAGGAGCGGGGGCCACAGATACGCAGTATTTT. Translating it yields CASTPRGAGATDTQYF.

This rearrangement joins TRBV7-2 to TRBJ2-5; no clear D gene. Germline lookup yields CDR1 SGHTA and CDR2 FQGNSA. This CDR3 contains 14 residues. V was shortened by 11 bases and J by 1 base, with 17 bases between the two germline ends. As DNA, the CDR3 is TGTGCCTCCGTCCTGGGGTACAGCCAAGAGACCCAGTACTTC. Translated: CASVLGYSQETQYF.